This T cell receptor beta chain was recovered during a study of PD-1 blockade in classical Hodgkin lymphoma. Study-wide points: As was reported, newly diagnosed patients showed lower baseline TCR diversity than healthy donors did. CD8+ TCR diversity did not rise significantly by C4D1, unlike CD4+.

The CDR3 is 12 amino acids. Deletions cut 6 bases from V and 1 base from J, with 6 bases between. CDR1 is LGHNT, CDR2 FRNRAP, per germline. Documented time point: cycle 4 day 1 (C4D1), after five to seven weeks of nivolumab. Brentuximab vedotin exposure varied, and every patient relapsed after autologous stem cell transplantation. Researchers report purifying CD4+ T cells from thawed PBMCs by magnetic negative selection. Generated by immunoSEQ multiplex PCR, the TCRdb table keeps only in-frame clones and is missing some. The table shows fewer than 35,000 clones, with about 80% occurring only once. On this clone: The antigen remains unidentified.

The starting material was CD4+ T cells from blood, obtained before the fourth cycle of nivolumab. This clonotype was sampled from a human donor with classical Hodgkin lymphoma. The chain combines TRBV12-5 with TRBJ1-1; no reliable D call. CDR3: CASGPRNTEAFF. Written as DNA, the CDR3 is TGTGCTAGTGGACCCAGGAACACTGAAGCTTTCTTT.